Presented here are 19 T cell receptor beta chains from one specimen sequenced in a study of T cells in Graves' hyperthyroidism and ophthalmopathy. Amplified regions were TCR beta CDR3 sequences from RNA transcripts. RT-PCR in the first round (using the HTBI primer set) targeted the TCR CDR3. Using its own MiXCR run on the multiplex PCR reads, TCRdb lists one record per CDR3 protein. This sample has hundreds of thousands of distinct CDR3 sequences, with 14% found just once. Sequenced material: blood. The receptors here all came from a woman in her late teens or twenties with Graves' hyperthyroidism.

This clonotype was seen more than once but under ten times. The V gene is TRBV12-3 or TRBV12-4, the J gene TRBJ2-1, with TRBD2 matching over 9 bases. Unmatched junction bases numbered 20, after V lost 6 bases and J lost 5 bases. The CDR3 contains 19 residues. The CDR3 reads CASSPLRHEAGGSNNEQFF. CDR3 DNA: TGTGCCAGCAGCCCCTTACGTCATGAAGCGGGAGGTTCCAACAATGAGCAGTTCTTC.

The table lists this clonotype with a few counts. The chain uses TRBV18 and TRBJ2-2; D is uncertain. Per germline, CDR1 KGHSH and CDR2 LQKENI. This CDR3 spans 13 amino acids. V was shortened by 3 bases and J by 10 bases, with 12 bases between the two germline ends. DNA of the CDR3: TGTGCCAGCTCACCCCCGGGCGGCGTGGAGCTGTTTTTT. This gives the protein CASSPPGGVELFF.

The table lists this clonotype with many counts. The rearrangement uses TRBV13 and TRBJ2-7; D is uncertain. Germline assignment: CDR1 PRHDT and CDR2 FYEKMQ (reference sequence). Deletions cut 5 bases from V and 6 bases from J, with 8 bases between. This CDR3 comprises 11 residues. The CDR3 bases are TGTGCCAGCAGCCCCCGAGTCGAGCAGTACTTC. It translates to CASSPRVEQYF.

This clonotype was counted only a few times. This chain joins TRBV28 and TRBJ1-6; 7 bases are a match to TRBD1. The CDR3 contains 15 residues. With V trimmed by 1 base and J by 4 bases, 1 base remained unmatched. Germline assignment: CDR1 MDHEN and CDR2 SYDVKM. This CDR3 reads CASSLLQGYNSPLHF. CDR3 in DNA: TGTGCCAGCAGTTTATTACAGGGGTATAATTCACCCCTCCACTTT.

Ten or more counts support this clonotype. The chain links TRBV2 to TRBJ2-2; D remains unclear. Germline V CDR1 and CDR2: SNHLY, FYNNEI. The ends were cut back, 7 bases at V and 2 bases at J, with 14 bases in the middle. The CDR3 sequence is 15 residues long. The CDR3: CASISISRNTGELFF. CDR3 nucleotides: TGTGCCAGCATTTCGATAAGCCGAAACACCGGGGAGCTGTTTTTT. Full variable domain (missing parts from reference TRBV2 and TRBJ2-2): EPEVTQTPSHQVTQMGQEVILRCVPISNHLYFYWYRQILGQKVEFLVSFYNNEISEKSEIFDDQFSVERPDGSNFTLKIRSTKLEDSAMYFCASISISRNTGELFFGEGSRLTVL.

This clonotype was counted many times. V usage is TRBV27 and J usage is TRBJ2-7; TRBD1 agrees at 11 bases. Trimming took 5 bases from V and 5 from J; bases not matched to a gene: 11. This CDR3 has 16 amino acids. The germline V gene has CDR1 MNHEY and CDR2 SMNVEV (reference sequence). For the CDR3, the DNA is TGTGCCAGCAGTCCTACCCGGACAGGGGGCCTCCACGAGCAGTACTTC. Its translation: CASSPTRTGGLHEQYF.

This chain's CDR3 is CASSKPSLAEAEYF. The CDR3 bases are TGTGCCAGCAGCAAGCCCTCCCTAGCGGAGGCGGAGTATTTT. The chain links TRBV7-9 to TRBJ2-3; 7 nucleotides match TRBD2. Germline CDR1 reads SEHNR; CDR2 reads FQNEAQ (reference sequence). The junction had 15 bases not matched to a gene; V was cut back by 5 bases and J by 13 bases. The CDR3 loop spans 14 amino acids.

This clonotype was detected once. V gene TRBV27 combines with J gene TRBJ1-5; 7 bases align to TRBD1. Trimming cost V 5 bases and J 3 bases; bases outside gene matches: 7. Germline CDR1 MNHEY, CDR2 SMNVEV (reference sequence). The CDR3 runs 15 residues. The CDR3 protein is CASSPDRAPNQPQHF. The CDR3 region has the DNA TGTGCCAGCAGTCCCGACAGGGCTCCCAATCAGCCCCAGCATTTT.

This clonotype was recorded a few times. The V call is TRBV3-1, the J call TRBJ2-5; the match to TRBD2 covers 13 bases. CDR1 LGHDT and CDR2 YNNKEL come from the germline V gene (reference sequence). The CDR3 covers 17 residues. J gave up 5 bases and V 1 base, and 7 bases lay outside the gene matches. The CDR3, as DNA: TGTGCCAGCAGCCAAGCAAGGACTAGCGGGAGAGGTGAGACCCAGTACTTC. This sequence encodes CASSQARTSGRGETQYF.

The rearrangement uses TRBV7-3 and TRBJ1-1; 10 bases map to TRBD1. Germline V lookup: CDR1 SGHTA, CDR2 FQGTGA. The CDR3 runs 12 residues. Germline trimming cut 5 bases from V and 10 bases from J; bases unmatched to any gene: 4. For the CDR3, the DNA is TGTGCCAGCAGCCCGGACAGGGGGGCAGCTTTCTTT. It encodes CASSPDRGAAFF.

This clonotype was seen many times. The chain uses TRBV2 and TRBJ2-5; unclear D gene. The germline gives CDR1 SNHLY, CDR2 FYNNEI. V lost 4 bases to trimming and J lost 7 bases, with 7 bases between them. The CDR3 loop spans 11 amino acids. CDR3 sequence reads: CASSAYGTQYF. The CDR3 nucleotides read TGTGCCAGCAGTGCATACGGGACCCAGTACTTC.

This clonotype has just a few counts. This chain uses TRBV2 with TRBJ1-5; D not certain. The CDR3 contains 13 residues. The V end lost 7 bases, the J end lost 2 bases, and 9 bases lay between the germline ends. CDR1 SNHLY and CDR2 FYNNEI come from the germline V gene. The CDR3 spells CASTGMGNQPQHF. In DNA, the CDR3 is TGTGCCAGCACGGGCATGGGCAATCAGCCCCAGCATTTT.

The chain couples TRBV11-2 to TRBJ2-5; 15 bases are shared with TRBD2. The CDR3 has 20 residues. The V segment lost 6 bases and the J segment 5 bases; nucleotides outside the gene matches: 19. The germline V gene has CDR1 SGHAT and CDR2 FQNNGV. CDR3 in amino acids: CASRQPGLAGGPRKRETQYF. The CDR3 nucleotides are TGTGCCAGCAGGCAACCAGGACTAGCGGGAGGGCCGCGAAAGAGGGAGACCCAGTACTTC.

The chain joins TRBV29-1 to TRBJ2-1; D uncertain. V lost 5 bases to trimming and J lost 0 bases, with 11 bases between them. This CDR3 is built from 14 residues. In germline, CDR1 is SQVTM, CDR2 ANQGSEA. The CDR3 loop is CSVWLISSYNEQFF. The CDR3 DNA follows: TGCAGCGTTTGGCTGATTAGCTCCTACAATGAGCAGTTCTTC.

The V call is TRBV12-3 or TRBV12-4, the J call TRBJ2-7; D may be TRBD1 or TRBD2 (5 bases each). CDR3 length: 15 amino acids. The ends were cut back, 5 bases at V and 1 base at J, with 15 bases in the middle. The CDR3 bases are TGTGCCAGCAGTCCCGGGGCAGGGAAGTCCTACGAGCAGTACTTC. It yields the protein CASSPGAGKSYEQYF.

Only a few counts were recorded for this clonotype. J is TRBJ2-1 and V is TRBV27; 7 bases map to TRBD2. The CDR3 is made up of 15 amino acids. Germline CDR1 MNHEY, CDR2 SMNVEV (reference sequence). With V trimmed by 6 bases and J by 3 bases, 8 bases remained unmatched. The CDR3, as DNA: TGTGCCAGCAGCCGCAGCGGGGATATCTACAATGAGCAGTTCTTC. It yields the protein CASSRSGDIYNEQFF.

V and J are TRBV6-5 and TRBJ2-1, with 11 nucleotides matching TRBD2. Germline loops: CDR1 MNHEY, CDR2 SVGAGI. The CDR3 has 20 residues. J was trimmed by 0 bases and V by 0 bases; bases with no gene match: 10. As DNA, the CDR3 is TGTGCCAGCAGTTACTCCAGACTAGCGGGGCCCCTGAGCTCCTACAATGAGCAGTTCTTC. It codes for CASSYSRLAGPLSSYNEQFF.

This clonotype was seen only a few times. The CDR3 is CASSFAGRQVSAFF. In DNA, the CDR3 is TGTGCCAGCAGTTTTGCCGGGAGACAGGTTTCGGCTTTCTTT. The genes are TRBV28 and TRBJ1-1; D is perhaps TRBD1 (6 bases). The CDR3 is 14 residues long. The V gene lost 3 bases and the J gene lost 11 bases, with 19 bases spanning the gap. Germline assignment: CDR1 MDHEN and CDR2 SYDVKM.

This clonotype was seen a handful of times. The chain is built from TRBV7-3 and TRBJ2-2; 12 positions agree with TRBD2. The CDR3 has 16 residues. The V and J ends lost 8 bases and 8 bases, in that order; junction bases with no gene match: 12. Germline CDR1 reads SGHTA; CDR2 reads FQGTGA. The CDR3 sequence: CASQMRLAGVSGELFF. As DNA, the CDR3 is TGTGCCAGCCAAATGCGACTAGCGGGAGTCTCAGGGGAGCTGTTTTTT.